This T cell receptor beta chain emerged from a study of T cell clonotyping in hematopoietic cell transplantation. The V gene end was trimmed by 4 bases and the J gene end by 7 bases; junction bases not matched to a gene: 8. The CDR3 length is 14 residues. In germline, CDR1 is SGHTA, CDR2 FQGNSA. Sequencing used immunoSEQ multiplex PCR; TCRdb keeps in-frame clones, though not all of them. Among 15,000 to 20,000 clones listed, roughly 91% were seen once. This clone has just one count. Its specificity is unknown. Whole-study findings and limits: At the given depth, recipient repertoires were over 95% de novo clonotypes.

V usage is TRBV7-2 and J usage is TRBJ1-2; 8 bases are a match to TRBD1. This sequence originates from a middle-aged man in good health. Some clones in this sample may be carry-over from other donors' samples. What was sequenced was peripheral blood mononuclear cells. CDR3 protein: CASSSGQDSSGYTF. Here the CDR3 DNA reads TGTGCCAGCAGCTCGGGACAGGATAGTAGTGGCTACACCTTC. Looking up the rest from reference TRBV7-2 and TRBJ1-2 gives the full variable domain: GAGVSQSPSNKVTEKGKDVELRCDPISGHTALYWYRQSLGQGLEFLIYFQGNSAPDKSGLPSDRFSAERTGGSVSTLTIQRTQQEDSAVYLCASSSGQDSSGYTFGSGTRLTVV.